This T cell receptor (beta chain) was retrieved from a study of blood T cell repertoires in COVID-19 (dated by TCRdb to the early 2020s). Regarding the study in general: Samples covering the acute and convalescent phases of COVID-19 were provided by collaborators in the United States, Italy and Spain. Samples came from the ongoing ImmuneRACE study (first 160 participants) plus 1,254 subjects from 6 global collaborators. The repertoires were released in a freely available public database meant as a resource for research on the immune response to SARS-CoV-2. Sample metadata almost always included a de-identified subject ID, COVID-19 status, age in years and sex. Deeply sampled blood TCRbeta repertoires from subjects exposed to, actively infected with, or recovered from COVID-19 were included in the dataset. Where available, HLA class I and class II types were taken from metadata supplied by the sample provider and were not determined by assay-based typing. The material from the prospective study consisted of cDNA or gDNA derived from T cells, B-cell-depleted T cells, or PBMCs.

This clone has more than one count but fewer than ten. Its antigen specificity is not known. Qualities for individual bases were not recorded, and no much larger clone is one base off. One collaborating source in Seattle enrolled patients during active infection and followed them longitudinally through the course of disease. Each collaborating institution followed its own protocols to collect whole blood in K2EDTA tubes. For TCRbeta analysis, collaborator samples were shipped as frozen whole blood, as isolated PBMCs, or as DNA extracted from either sample type. TCRbeta CDR3 regions were amplified from genomic DNA by means of the immunoSEQ Assay, a bias-controlled multiplex PCR. On the authors' methods: The number of nucleated cells in each sample was estimated by amplification of reference gene primers within the assay. To quantify the absolute abundance of each unique TCRbeta CDR3 rearrangement, sequence reads were collapsed and filtered. For each sample, productive Simpson clonality was calculated by taking the square root of Simpson's diversity index across productive rearrangements. TCRdb retrieved this table from immuneACCESS and kept in-frame rearrangements only. Not all clones are present; in checked studies, unresolved V genes account for under half, and no reason is known for the remainder. V and J calls and clone size are those listed in that table; D and trimming were worked out from the DNA. This sample lists approximately 300,000 clones; roughly 88% were detected once. Jointly, the top ten make up around 1% of the sample.

Broad study findings and their caveats: The amount of clinical and demographic metadata varied by source and participant and was provided uncurated.

The sample was peripheral blood. This clonotype was sampled from a human donor with COVID-19, enrolled during active disease. The donor label of this sample is uncertain.

The DNA sequence follows: TGTGCCAGCTGGTCGGGGACAGTACAAAGAAACACCATATATTTT. This is translated as CASWSGTVQRNTIYF. The rearranged segments are TRBV4-2 and TRBJ1-3, with 7 bases aligning to TRBD1. CDR1 LGHNA and CDR2 YNFKEQ are derived from the germline V gene. Trimming leaves V shorter by 8 bases and J shorter by 5 bases, with the junction holding 12 bases beyond the gene matches. Taken from cysteine to phenylalanine, the CDR3 has 15 residues. Only the CDR3 part of the read is kept: 45 bases, read in frame from the first base.